This TCR beta chain originates from a study of blood T cell repertoires in COVID-19. Study-wide context: Specimens from acute and convalescent COVID-19 originated in the United States, Italy and Spain. Nucleic acid was either cDNA or gDNA, and it came from T cells, B-cell-depleted T cells, or PBMCs.

Followed over time, Seattle patients had been enrolled while infection was active. In the original analysis: It was from reference gene primer amplification that nucleated cell counts were estimated. Profiled with immunoSEQ multiplex PCR; TCRdb holds only in-frame clones, not every one. The V and J calls and the clone size are those of that table, but D and trimming were determined from the DNA. The profile shows hundreds of thousands of clones, more than 80% of them singletons. This CDR3 has 16 amino acids. The V end was cut by 0 bases, the J end by 4 bases, with 15 bases between. CDR1 and CDR2 from the germline V gene are MGHRA and YSYEKL.

The rearrangement links TRBV4-1 to TRBJ1-2; the D is unclear. The origin of this receptor is a woman aged 80 or older with COVID-19, enrolled during active disease. Sequencing used peripheral blood. As DNA, the CDR3 is TGCGCCAGCAGCCAAGACTCCTCGGGGTCTCGCTATGGCTACACCTTC. Translating it yields CASSQDSSGSRYGYTF.